A selection of T cell receptor beta chains follows, all from one sample in a study of control samples from healthy donors and cancer patients. Using immunoSEQ multiplex PCR, the repertoire was profiled, and TCRdb retains in-frame clones only, with some absent. This table holds under 80,000 clones, under 90% found once. Sequences were obtained from blood. The receptors come from a man aged 50 to 59 in good health. Each CDR3 is given with its conserved first and last residue. Each record gives: V gene, J gene, CDR3 protein.

TRBV2,TRBJ2-6,CASTGGSGANVLTF
TRBV3-1/TRBV3-2,TRBJ1-6,CASSQELEGYAYSSPLHF
TRBV12-3/TRBV12-4,TRBJ2-1,CASSLGPYNEQFF
TRBV10-3,TRBJ1-1,CATVLRVENTEAFF
TRBV27,TRBJ2-5,CATWTITSGGKETQYF
TRBV15,TRBJ2-5,CATSRALETQYF
TRBV28,TRBJ1-1,CASSLLGQMSTEAFF
TRBV2,TRBJ2-2,CASTRQGGELFF
TRBV6-1,TRBJ2-3,CASTTSGRAADTQYF
TRBV5-1,TRBJ2-2,CASSLGETGELFF
TRBV10-3,TRBJ2-3,CAISGYSEDFTDTQYF
TRBV7-2,TRBJ2-5,CASSLTGGGMGETQYF
TRBV9,TRBJ1-1,CASSARQNTEAFF
TRBV30,TRBJ2-2,CAWARDRGRSGELFF
TRBV6-1,TRBJ1-1,CASSEGLRLRAFF